The source of this T cell receptor (beta chain) is a study of cytomegalovirus exposure and HLA in healthy donors. General study points: Later work found that TCR association rates differed between HLA loci; DRB1 had the most and HLA-C the fewest.

With 60 Vbeta and 13 Jbeta primers, the PCR was carried out. Repertoires were generated with immunoSEQ multiplex PCR, while TCRdb's copy carries only in-frame clones and drops some. Here the sample spans some 130,000 clones, 75% being singletons. Trimming shortened V by 5 bases and J by 4 bases, and 15 bases separated the two germline ends. Germline CDR1 is SQVTM and CDR2 is ANQGSEA. The CDR3 is 13 residues long. Points on this clone: What it binds is unknown.

The source material was PBMCs. The receptor comes from a man between 25 and 39 years old in good health and CMV-seronegative. V is TRBV29-1 and J is TRBJ2-7, with TRBD2 as a possible D gene (7 bases). The DNA of the CDR3 is TGCAGCGTTTTGGGGGGGGGCTCTTACGAGCAGTACTTC. Encoded protein: CSVLGGGSYEQYF.